Detailed here is one TCR beta chain. This sample was taken from a study of shared T cell receptors in the human thymus. V trimming: 6 bases; J trimming: 7 bases; junction bases outside the gene matches: 7. This CDR3 has 15 amino acids. Germline V gives CDR1 MNHEY, CDR2 SVGAGI. Here immunoSEQ multiplex PCR was the method, and the copy in TCRdb shows in-frame clones only, minus some. The sample has about 660,000 clones; around 89% are singletons. In addition, the sample was reused for a study of human thymus T cells. That source reports: The donors were infants in Finland with congenital heart defects, otherwise immunologically healthy. Thymic material originated from resections removed in the course of corrective heart surgery. Usage of V and J genes appeared biased in thymic and blood repertoires. As related research reported, thymic repertoires overlapped highly among unrelated individuals.

The receptor's source is a boy under two years old with a congenital heart defect. Material: thymocytes. This chain uses TRBV6-5 with TRBJ2-2, with TRBD2 matching over 11 bases. The chain's CDR3 is CASSRLAGIYGELFF. The CDR3 DNA sequence: TGTGCCAGCAGCCGACTAGCGGGAATTTACGGGGAGCTGTTTTTT.